The T cell receptor beta chain described here comes from a study of blood T cells in healthy people across ages. PCR was performed a second time for about 7 to 11 cycles using a sample-barcoded 5' primer and a J-beta primer mix. MiXCR was run by TCRdb on the 5' RACE reads, yielding one entry per CDR3 protein. In the table there are approximately 940,000 distinct CDR3 sequences, about 48% of which are singletons. PBMCs, at least 6 million per sample, were isolated. V shed 4 bases and J 4 bases; nucleotides not matched to a gene: 6. This CDR3 contains 14 residues. The germline CDR1 and CDR2 sequences are LNHDA and SQIVND (reference sequence).

The clonotype was recovered from a man aged 25-40 years in good health. The chain is built from TRBV19 and TRBJ2-5; 7 bases match TRBD1. The sequenced material came from blood. CDR3: CASSTWDSGETQYF. The DNA for the CDR3 is TGTGCCAGTAGTACCTGGGACAGCGGAGAGACCCAGTACTTC.